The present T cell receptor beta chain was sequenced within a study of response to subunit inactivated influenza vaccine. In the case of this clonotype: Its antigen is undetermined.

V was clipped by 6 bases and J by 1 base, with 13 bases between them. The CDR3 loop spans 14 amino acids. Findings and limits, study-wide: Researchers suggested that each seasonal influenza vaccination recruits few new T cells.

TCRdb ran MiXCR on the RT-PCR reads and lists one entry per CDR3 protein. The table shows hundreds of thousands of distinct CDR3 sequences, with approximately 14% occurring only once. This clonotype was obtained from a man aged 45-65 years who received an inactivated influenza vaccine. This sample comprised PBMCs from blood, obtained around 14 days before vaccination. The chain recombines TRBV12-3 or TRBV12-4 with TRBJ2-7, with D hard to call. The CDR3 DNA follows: TGTGCCAGCAGCCGAAAGACGGTTTCCTACGAGCAGTACTTC. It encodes CASSRKTVSYEQYF.